Shown below are 32 T cell receptor beta chains from a single sample sequenced in a study of blood T cells in healthy people across ages. PCR was performed a second time for roughly 6 to 12 cycles using a sample-barcoded 5' primer and a J-beta primer mix. One entry per CDR3 protein, called by TCRdb with MiXCR from the 5' RACE reads. The data show around 780,000 distinct CDR3 sequences, with roughly 25% seen just once and approximately 2.9% held by the top ten. These same data were also listed under a study on T cells of mothers and their children.

The sequencing input was blood. These receptors were collected from a boy younger than 18 in good health.

The rearrangement joins TRBV29-1 to TRBJ2-1; tentative D call: TRBD2 (7 bases). CDR1 and CDR2 (germline): SQVTM, ANQGSEA. CDR3 length: 18 residues. The V and J ends lost 3 bases and 0 bases respectively, with 21 bases between them. CDR3 sequence: CSVDAQGAGARSYNEQFF. CDR3 nucleotides: TGCAGCGTTGATGCGCAGGGTGCGGGGGCCCGCTCCTACAATGAGCAGTTCTTC.

This clonotype was counted many times. The CDR3 DNA reads as TGCAGTGCTAGTTCGGGTGCAGGGGAGACCCAGTACTTC. Amino acids: CSASSGAGETQYF. The rearrangement joins TRBV20-1 to TRBJ2-5; tentatively, D is TRBD1 (5 bases). This CDR3 is built from 13 residues. Trimming shortened V by 3 bases and J by 5 bases, and 13 bases separated the two germline ends. CDR1 is DFQATT, CDR2 SNEGSKA, per germline (reference sequence).

Written as DNA, the CDR3 is TGTGCCAGCAGCCCCGTAGGTCTCCATGGCTACACCTTC. Protein product: CASSPVGLHGYTF. This rearrangement joins TRBV7-9 to TRBJ1-2; no definite D call. Germline V CDR1 and CDR2: SEHNR, FQNEAQ (reference sequence). This CDR3 contains 13 residues. The V and J ends lost 5 bases and 6 bases respectively, with 13 bases between them. Together with reference TRBV7-9 and TRBJ1-2, the CDR3 gives the full variable domain: DTGVSQNPRHKITKRGQNVTFRCDPISEHNRLYWYRQTLGQGPEFLTYFQNEAQLEKSRLLSDRFSAERPKGSFSTLEIQRTEQGDSAMYLCASSPVGLHGYTFGSGTRLTVV.

This clonotype was seen more than once but under ten times. This sequence joins TRBV5-4 and TRBJ1-4, with D tentatively TRBD1 (5 bases). V lost 1 base and J 7 bases, leaving 11 bases between the germline ends. The germline gives CDR1 SGHNT, CDR2 YYREEE (reference sequence). This CDR3 has 14 amino acids. CDR3 sequence reads: CASSLRGEAEKLFF. In nucleotides, the CDR3 is TGTGCCAGCAGCTTGCGGGGGGAGGCTGAAAAACTGTTTTTT.

This rearrangement joins TRBV4-1 to TRBJ1-4; D uncertain. The CDR3 is made up of 15 amino acids. The germline gives CDR1 MGHRA, CDR2 YSYEKL. Deletions cut 1 base from V and 8 bases from J, with 14 bases between. The CDR3 region is CASSQVGEHKEKLFF. In DNA, the CDR3 is TGCGCCAGCAGCCAAGTTGGGGAGCATAAAGAAAAACTGTTTTTT.

This clonotype has just a few counts. J is TRBJ2-5 and V is TRBV12-3 or TRBV12-4; D remains ambiguous. Trimming took 1 base from V and 5 from J, leaving 8 bases between them. The CDR3 consists of 13 residues. The CDR3 loop is CASSLEGWETQYF. CDR3 sequence (DNA): TGTGCCAGCAGTTTAGAAGGTTGGGAGACCCAGTACTTC.

To note about this clonotype: One end of the junction varies from germline; a read error may be responsible. V usage is TRBV5-1 and J usage is TRBJ2-5; D remains unclear. The length of the CDR3 is 13 residues. Germline assignment: CDR1 SGHRS and CDR2 YFSETQ. The chain's CDR3 is CASLGEAQGTQYF. DNA for the CDR3: TGCGCCAGCCTGGGCGAAGCTCAAGGGACCCAGTACTTC.

This sequence joins TRBV11-2 and TRBJ1-2, with 9 bases matching TRBD1. Germline V CDR1 and CDR2: SGHAT, FQNNGV. The ends lost 4 bases at V and 4 bases at J; junction bases unmatched: 13. The CDR3 loop spans 17 amino acids. This CDR3 reads CASSWTGTGRPGYGYTF. The CDR3, as DNA: TGTGCCAGCAGCTGGACCGGGACAGGGCGCCCTGGCTATGGCTACACCTTC.

CDR3 nucleotide sequence: TGTGCCAGCACCCTGGGACTAGCGGGCGGTGGGACCCAGTACTTC. Its protein product is CASTLGLAGGGTQYF. V is TRBV12-3 or TRBV12-4 and J is TRBJ2-5, with TRBD2 identical over 12 bases. This CDR3 contains 15 residues. The ends lost 7 bases at V and 7 bases at J; junction bases unmatched: 10.

This chain connects TRBV5-1 to TRBJ1-4; D is uncertain. Germline CDR1 SGHRS, CDR2 YFSETQ. CDR3 length: 15 amino acids. The V end was cut by 0 bases, the J end by 0 bases, with 6 bases between. The CDR3 loop is CASSLGRSTNEKLFF. The CDR3 DNA follows: TGCGCCAGCAGCTTGGGGCGGTCAACTAATGAAAAACTGTTTTTT.

This chain joins TRBV5-1 and TRBJ1-3; TRBD1 might be the D (6 bases). The length of the CDR3 is 15 residues. The germline gives CDR1 SGHRS, CDR2 YFSETQ. Trimming took off 4 bases at V and 0 bases at J, with 11 bases between the two ends. The CDR3: CASSRRGNSGNTIYF. The DNA for the CDR3 is TGCGCCAGCAGCCGGAGGGGGAACTCTGGAAACACCATATATTTT.

The V call is TRBV28, the J call TRBJ2-1; 7 bases line up with TRBD2. TRBJ2-5 explains the end of the DNA better; the J call may be wrong. Germline lookup yields CDR1 MDHEN and CDR2 SYDVKM. This CDR3 comprises 13 residues. The CDR3 reads CASSETSRETQYF. Written as DNA, the CDR3 is TGTGCCAGCAGTGAGACTAGCCGAGAGACCCAGTACTTC.

The V call is TRBV11-2, the J call TRBJ2-1; D might be TRBD1 (7 bases). The CDR3 contains 15 residues. Per germline, CDR1 SGHAT and CDR2 FQNNGV. V was pared by 4 bases and J by 4 bases, with 14 bases between. The CDR3 protein is CASSSGGKPYNEQFF. CDR3 sequence (DNA): TGTGCCAGCAGCTCAGGGGGGAAACCATACAATGAGCAGTTCTTC.

This clonotype was found a few times. Relative to the germline gene, one junction end is altered; a read error may explain this. The chain links TRBV2 to TRBJ1-2; 7 bases are a match to TRBD1. Germline values: CDR1 SNHLY, CDR2 FYNNEI. This CDR3 is built from 15 residues. In DNA, the CDR3 is TGTGCTAGCACTCTCCGGGACAGACTTAACTATGGCTACACCTTC. It codes for CASTLRDRLNYGYTF.

The chain is built from TRBV7-9 and TRBJ2-3, with TRBD1 identical over 7 bases. Looked up from germline, CDR1 is SEHNR and CDR2 is FQNEAQ (reference sequence). The V gene end was trimmed by 4 bases and the J gene end by 4 bases; junction bases not matched to a gene: 11. The CDR3 spans 16 residues. The CDR3 nucleotides are TGTGCCAGCAGCTCCCAAGACAGGGTCATGTCAGATACGCAGTATTTT. This sequence encodes CASSSQDRVMSDTQYF.

In this sample, this clonotype turned up a few times. The V call is TRBV21-1, the J call TRBJ2-5; TRBD1, the table's D call, was not compared with the DNA. The DNA end favors TRBJ2-7, so the J call may be wrong. TRBV21-1 is a pseudogene locus. This CDR3 has 15 residues. CDR3 sequence reads: CASSKGVGQEYEQYF. The CDR3 region has the DNA TGTGCCAGCAGCAAAGGAGTTGGACAGGAATACGAGCAGTACTTC.

This clonotype has a handful of counts. The rearrangement links TRBV3-1 to TRBJ2-5; maybe TRBD1 (6 bases). Trimming took 2 bases from V and 11 from J, leaving 18 bases between them. Germline V gives CDR1 LGHDT, CDR2 YNNKEL (reference sequence). The CDR3 runs 14 residues. The CDR3 nucleotides read TGTGCCAGCAGCCAAATGATACAGGGATTTCGGCAGTACTTC. Amino acids: CASSQMIQGFRQYF.

The chain couples TRBV6-5 to TRBJ1-2, with a weak D call TRBD1 (6 bases). The germline V gene encodes CDR1 MNHEY and CDR2 SVGAGI. The CDR3 length is 14 residues. V was clipped by 5 bases and J by 4 bases, with 14 bases between them. In nucleotides, the CDR3 is TGTGCCAGCAGTCCGCTGACAGGTGGCTATGGCTACACCTTC. Translation gives CASSPLTGGYGYTF.

This clonotype was detected only a few times. The chain combines TRBV6-5 with TRBJ1-2, with D maybe TRBD1 (5 bases). This CDR3 is built from 12 residues. Trimming took 7 bases from V and 2 from J, leaving 8 bases between them. CDR1 and CDR2 from the germline V gene are MNHEY and SVGAGI. CDR3 nucleotides: TGTGCCAGCACTCGGGGGAACTATGGCTACACCTTC. As protein: CASTRGNYGYTF.

This clonotype was found a few times. This sequence joins TRBV12-3 or TRBV12-4 and TRBJ1-1; perhaps TRBD1 as D (6 bases). The V end lost 6 bases, the J end lost 5 bases, and 13 bases lay between the germline ends. The CDR3 runs to 13 residues. The CDR3 reads CASRRGGRTEAFF. In nucleotides, the CDR3 is TGTGCCAGCAGGAGGGGGGGGCGGACTGAAGCTTTCTTT.

This clonotype was detected many times. This chain connects TRBV4-3 to TRBJ2-7, with a weak D call TRBD1 (5 bases). V dropped 5 bases and J dropped 3 bases, with 17 bases sitting between them. CDR1 LGHNA and CDR2 YSLEER come from the germline V gene. The CDR3 covers 15 residues. The CDR3 is CASSYHFPGHYEQYF. DNA for the CDR3: TGCGCCAGCAGCTATCACTTCCCCGGACACTACGAGCAGTACTTC.

This chain links TRBV12-3 or TRBV12-4 with TRBJ2-5; a weak D match, TRBD1 (7 bases). This CDR3 has 15 amino acids. The germline V and J ends were trimmed by 4 bases and 5 bases, with 17 bases remaining between them. Here the CDR3 reads CASSSSRGVKETQYF. The CDR3 DNA is TGTGCCAGCAGTTCCTCCAGGGGGGTAAAGGAGACCCAGTACTTC.

The chain employs TRBV6-1 and TRBJ2-2; 7 bases line up with TRBD2. J was trimmed by 1 base and V by 4 bases; bases with no gene match: 6. Germline V gene lookup returns CDR1 MNHNS and CDR2 SASEGT. This CDR3 region has 16 residues. This chain's CDR3 is CASSVLRGGNTGELFF. DNA for the CDR3: TGTGCCAGCAGTGTCCTACGCGGGGGGAACACCGGGGAGCTGTTTTTT.

This sequence joins TRBV6-4 and TRBJ1-1; D gene unclear. Trimming stripped 3 bases from V and 0 bases from J, with 5 bases between. The CDR3 totals 13 residues. In germline, CDR1 is MRHNA, CDR2 SNTAGT. The DNA for the CDR3 is TGTGCCAGCAGTGAAACGGTGAACACTGAAGCTTTCTTT. Its protein product is CASSETVNTEAFF.

The chain uses TRBV6-1 and TRBJ2-4; 9 nucleotides match TRBD1. Per germline, CDR1 MNHNS and CDR2 SASEGT. Trimming removed 6 bases from V and 5 bases from J; junction bases left unmatched: 8. This CDR3 comprises 15 residues. The CDR3 loop is CASRVTWTGENIQYF. CDR3 nucleotide sequence: TGTGCCAGCAGGGTGACATGGACAGGGGAAAACATTCAGTACTTC.

V is TRBV24-1 and J is TRBJ2-5; D is perhaps TRBD2 (6 bases). CDR1 KGHDR and CDR2 SFDVKD come from the germline V gene. Trimming shortened V by 3 bases and J by 5 bases, and 6 bases separated the two germline ends. This CDR3 is 12 amino acids long. CDR3 DNA: TGTGCCACCAGTGATGGGGGGGAGACCCAGTACTTC. It translates to CATSDGGETQYF.

The chain uses TRBV6-5 and TRBJ1-5, with D possibly being TRBD1 (6 bases). Germline lookup yields CDR1 MNHEY and CDR2 SVGAGI. Between the trimmed V and J ends, which lost 6 bases and 2 bases, there was a span of 11 bases. CDR3 length: 14 amino acids. CDR3 DNA sequence: TGTGCCAGCAGACCCTACAGGGGCAATCAGCCCCAGCATTTT. It is translated as CASRPYRGNQPQHF.

This rearrangement joins TRBV10-3 to TRBJ2-7, with 9 positions matching TRBD1. V was pared by 6 bases and J by 3 bases, with 9 bases of the junction left unmatched. CDR1 and CDR2 from the germline V gene are ENHRY and SYGVKD. The CDR3 has 15 amino acids. CDR3 coding DNA: TGTGCCATCAGCTCCGGGACAGGGAGGATCTACGAGCAGTACTTC. This sequence encodes CAISSGTGRIYEQYF.

The genes are TRBV12-5 and TRBJ1-1, with no clear D. CDR1 is LGHNT and CDR2 is FRNRAP in the germline V gene. The CDR3 sequence is 15 residues long. V dropped 6 bases and J dropped 2 bases, with 16 bases sitting between them. As DNA, the CDR3 is TGTGCTAGTGGCTTCCCATGGACCACAAACACTGAAGCTTTCTTT. Its translation is CASGFPWTTNTEAFF.

The chain combines TRBV6-6 with TRBJ2-1; D call uncertain. CDR1 is MNHNY, CDR2 SVGAGI, per germline (reference sequence). The ends were cut back, 5 bases at V and 1 base at J, with 9 bases in the middle. CDR3 length: 14 amino acids. The CDR3 DNA follows: TGTGCCAGCAGTACAAAGGAATCCTACAATGAGCAGTTCTTC. This sequence encodes CASSTKESYNEQFF.

In this sample, this clonotype turned up a few times. V and J are TRBV7-6 and TRBJ2-7, with D unclear. The V and J ends lost 1 base and 5 bases respectively, with 12 bases between them. Per the germline V gene, CDR1 is SGHVS and CDR2 is FNYEAQ. The CDR3 length is 14 residues. The CDR3 loop reads CASSLEVPNDEQYF. CDR3 coding DNA: TGTGCCAGCAGCTTAGAGGTCCCGAACGACGAGCAGTACTTC.

This chain joins TRBV5-1 and TRBJ2-7; 9 bases match TRBD1. This CDR3 has 15 residues. V shed 8 bases, J shed 2 bases, and the junction held 11 bases outside the gene matches. The germline V gene encodes CDR1 SGHRS and CDR2 YFSETQ. CDR3 DNA sequence: TGCGCCAGTTCGGAAGGGACAGGGTTAACCTACGAGCAGTACTTC. Its translation is CASSEGTGLTYEQYF.